These 9 T cell receptor beta chains were sequenced from one sample in a study of cytomegalovirus exposure and HLA in healthy donors. The PCR contained 60 Vbeta and 13 Jbeta primers. The data were produced by immunoSEQ multiplex PCR, yet TCRdb's version contains in-frame clones alone and is incomplete. The data show over 130,000 clones, with around 79% seen just once and about 4% held by the top ten. Input material: PBMCs. These receptors all come from a human donor in good health.

The rearrangement uses TRBV30 and TRBJ2-3, with a possible D match to TRBD2 (5 bases). The germline CDR1 and CDR2 sequences are GTSNPN and SVGIG (reference sequence). This CDR3 is built from 13 residues. Trimming stripped 3 bases from V and 10 bases from J, with 17 bases between. This CDR3 reads CAWSAAGNNAQYF. In DNA, the CDR3 is TGTGCCTGGAGCGCGGCCGGGAATAACGCGCAGTATTTT. Based on the CDR3 plus reference TRBV30 and TRBJ2-3, the full variable domain is SQTIHQWPATLVQPVGSPLSLECTVEGTSNPNLYWYRQAAGRGLQLLFYSVGIGQISSEVPQNLSASRPQDRQFILSSKKLLLSDSGFYLCAWSAAGNNAQYFGPGTRLTVL.

A few counts support this clone. The rearrangement uses TRBV7-9 and TRBJ1-1; D possibly corresponds to TRBD1 (5 bases). V lost 2 bases, J lost 4 bases, and 8 bases lay in between. Germline CDR1 and CDR2: SEHNR and FQNEAQ (reference sequence). The CDR3 length is 13 residues. The CDR3 nucleotides read TGTGCCAGCAGCTTACAGGGTTTCACTGAAGCTTTCTTT. The encoded protein is CASSLQGFTEAFF.

The chain uses TRBV6-5 and TRBJ1-6; 7 nucleotides match TRBD1. Germline V CDR1 and CDR2: MNHEY, SVGAGI. With V trimmed by 7 bases and J by 7 bases, 4 bases remained unmatched. CDR3 length: 13 residues. Written as DNA, the CDR3 is TGTGCCAGCAAACGGGACAGAAATTCACCCCTCCACTTT. This codes for CASKRDRNSPLHF.

This clone was observed a handful of times. This sequence joins TRBV11-2 and TRBJ2-7, with TRBD1 matching over 11 bases. From germline, CDR1 is SGHAT and CDR2 FQNNGV. CDR3 length: 14 residues. V lost 5 bases and J lost 8; bases outside the gene matches: 8. The CDR3 loop reads CASSPGDRGTKQYF. CDR3 nucleotide sequence: TGTGCCAGCAGCCCCGGGGACAGGGGGACTAAGCAGTACTTC.

The sample holds many counts of this clone. V and J are TRBV5-6 and TRBJ1-1, with D maybe TRBD1 (5 bases). Trimming pared 2 bases from V and 3 bases from J, leaving 17 bases between. CDR1 is SGHDT, CDR2 YYEEEE, per germline. This CDR3 is 16 amino acids long. The CDR3 sequence: CASSFSSGLTHTEAFF. The DNA of the CDR3 is TGTGCCAGCAGCTTCTCGTCGGGACTGACTCACACTGAAGCTTTCTTT.

The chain employs TRBV7-6 and TRBJ1-6, with a possible D match to TRBD1 (5 bases). Germline CDR1 reads SGHVS; CDR2 reads FNYEAQ. The V gene lost 5 bases and the J gene lost 10 bases, with 15 bases spanning the gap. CDR3 length equals 14 residues. In DNA form, the CDR3 reads TGTGCCAGCAGCATGAGTGGGGCGAACTCACCCCTCCACTTT. Translation gives CASSMSGANSPLHF.

V usage is TRBV4-1 and J usage is TRBJ2-3, with TRBD2 matching 7 bases. The CDR3 length is 16 residues. J gave up 0 bases and V 0 bases, and 3 bases lay outside the gene matches. Germline lookup yields CDR1 MGHRA and CDR2 YSYEKL. This CDR3 reads CASSQDLGGSTDTQYF. The CDR3 bases are TGCGCCAGCAGCCAAGATCTGGGGGGGAGCACAGATACGCAGTATTTT.

The CDR3 protein is CASSESRQTPDTQYF. The CDR3 bases are TGCGCCAGCAGTGAGTCGCGGCAGACCCCAGATACGCAGTATTTT. This chain connects TRBV10-1 to TRBJ2-3; no clear D gene. Germline V CDR1 and CDR2: WNHNN, SYGVQD (reference sequence). This CDR3 is 15 amino acids long. The germline V and J ends were trimmed by 0 bases and 4 bases, with 11 bases remaining between them.

The chain employs TRBV29-1 and TRBJ1-2; 9 bases align to TRBD1. V shed 5 bases and J 3 bases; nucleotides not matched to a gene: 4. This CDR3 has 13 amino acids. Germline V gene lookup returns CDR1 SQVTM and CDR2 ANQGSEA. The CDR3 bases are TGCAGCGTTCGGACAGGGGAATACTATGGCTACACCTTC. It translates to CSVRTGEYYGYTF.